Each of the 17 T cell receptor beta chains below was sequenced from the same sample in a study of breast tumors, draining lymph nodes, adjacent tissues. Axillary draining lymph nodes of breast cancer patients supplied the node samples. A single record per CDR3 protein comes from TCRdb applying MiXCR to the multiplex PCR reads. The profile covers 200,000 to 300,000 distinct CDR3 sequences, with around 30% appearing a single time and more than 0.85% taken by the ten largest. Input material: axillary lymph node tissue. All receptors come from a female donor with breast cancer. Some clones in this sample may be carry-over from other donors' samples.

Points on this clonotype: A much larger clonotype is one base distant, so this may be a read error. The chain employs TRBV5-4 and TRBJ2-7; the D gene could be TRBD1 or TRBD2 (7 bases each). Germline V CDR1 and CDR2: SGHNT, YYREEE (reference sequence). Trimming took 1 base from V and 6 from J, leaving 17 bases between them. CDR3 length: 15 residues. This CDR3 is CASSLIQGGSVEQYF. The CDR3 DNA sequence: TGTGCCAGCAGCTTGATCCAGGGGGGGTCGGTCGAGCAGTACTTC.

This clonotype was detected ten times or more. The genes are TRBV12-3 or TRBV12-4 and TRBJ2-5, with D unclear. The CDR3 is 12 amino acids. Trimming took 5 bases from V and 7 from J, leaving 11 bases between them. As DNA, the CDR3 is TGTGCCAGCAGTCCCCCGGCCGGGACCCAGTACTTC. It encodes CASSPPAGTQYF.

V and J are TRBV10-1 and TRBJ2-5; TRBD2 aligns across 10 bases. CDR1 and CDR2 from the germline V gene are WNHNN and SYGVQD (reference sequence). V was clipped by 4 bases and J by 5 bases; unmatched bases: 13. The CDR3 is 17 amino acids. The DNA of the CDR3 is TGCGCCAGCAGTGGGACTAGCGGTGAAGTGGAGGGGGAGACCCAGTACTTC. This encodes CASSGTSGEVEGETQYF.

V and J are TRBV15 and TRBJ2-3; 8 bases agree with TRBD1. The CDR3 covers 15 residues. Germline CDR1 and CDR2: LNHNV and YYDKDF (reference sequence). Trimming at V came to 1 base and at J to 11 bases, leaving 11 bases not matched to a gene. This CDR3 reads CATSRGTGSYNEQYF. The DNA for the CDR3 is TGTGCCACCAGCAGAGGGACAGGGTCCTACAATGAGCAGTATTTT.

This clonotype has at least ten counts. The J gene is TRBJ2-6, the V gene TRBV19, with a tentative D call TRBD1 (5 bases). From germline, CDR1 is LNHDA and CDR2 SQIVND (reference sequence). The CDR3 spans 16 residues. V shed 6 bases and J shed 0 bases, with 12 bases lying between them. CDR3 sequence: CASSTDSTSGANVLTF. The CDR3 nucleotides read TGTGCCAGTAGCACCGACAGTACCTCTGGGGCCAACGTCCTGACTTTC.

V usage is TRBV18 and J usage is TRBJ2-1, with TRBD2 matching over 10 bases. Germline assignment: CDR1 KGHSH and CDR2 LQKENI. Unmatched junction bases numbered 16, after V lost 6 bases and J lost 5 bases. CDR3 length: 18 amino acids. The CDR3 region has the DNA TGTGCCAGCTCTCCTAACCCCCTCCATAGCGGGAGGAACAATGAGCAGTTCTTC. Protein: CASSPNPLHSGRNNEQFF.

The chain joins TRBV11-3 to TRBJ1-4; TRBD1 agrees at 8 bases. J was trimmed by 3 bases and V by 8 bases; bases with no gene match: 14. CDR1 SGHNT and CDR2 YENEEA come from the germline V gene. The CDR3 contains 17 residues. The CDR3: CASSRDRNIVANEKLFF. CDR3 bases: TGTGCCAGCTCCCGGGACAGGAATATAGTAGCTAATGAAAAACTGTTTTTT. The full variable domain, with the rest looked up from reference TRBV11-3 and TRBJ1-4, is EAGVVQSPRYKIIEKKQPVAFWCNPISGHNTLYWYLQNLGQGPELLIRYENEEAVDDSQLPKDRFSAERLKGVDSTLKIQPAELGDSAVYLCASSRDRNIVANEKLFFGSGTQLSVL.

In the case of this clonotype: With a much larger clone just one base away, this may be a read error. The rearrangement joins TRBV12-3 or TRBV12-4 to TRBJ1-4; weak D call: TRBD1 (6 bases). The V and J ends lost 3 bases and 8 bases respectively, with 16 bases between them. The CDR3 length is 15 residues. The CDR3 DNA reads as TGTGCCAGCAGTTTCCGTAACAGGGAGGCCGAAAAACTGTTTTTT. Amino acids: CASSFRNREAEKLFF.

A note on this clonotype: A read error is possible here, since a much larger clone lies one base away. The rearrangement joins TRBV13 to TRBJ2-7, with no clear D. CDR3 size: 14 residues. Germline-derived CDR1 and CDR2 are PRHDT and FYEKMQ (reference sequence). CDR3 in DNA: TGTGTCAGCAGCCCCGGGCGCGTCACCTACGAGCAGTACTTC. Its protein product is CVSSPGRVTYEQYF.

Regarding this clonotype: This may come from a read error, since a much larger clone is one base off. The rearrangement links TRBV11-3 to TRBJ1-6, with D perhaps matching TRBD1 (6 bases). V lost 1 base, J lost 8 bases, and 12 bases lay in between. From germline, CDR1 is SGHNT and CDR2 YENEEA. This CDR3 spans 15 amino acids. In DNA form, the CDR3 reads TGTGCCAGCAGCTTAGGTTCGGGGGCTTATTCACCCCTCCACTTT. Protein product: CASSLGSGAYSPLHF.

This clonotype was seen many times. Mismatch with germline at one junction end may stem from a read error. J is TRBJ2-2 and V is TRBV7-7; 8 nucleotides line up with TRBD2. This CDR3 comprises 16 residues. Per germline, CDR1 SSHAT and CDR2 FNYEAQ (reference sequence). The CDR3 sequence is CASSLWAGRDAGELFF. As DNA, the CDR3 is TGTGCTAGCAGCTTATGGGCCGGGAGGGACGCCGGGGAGCTGTTTTTT.

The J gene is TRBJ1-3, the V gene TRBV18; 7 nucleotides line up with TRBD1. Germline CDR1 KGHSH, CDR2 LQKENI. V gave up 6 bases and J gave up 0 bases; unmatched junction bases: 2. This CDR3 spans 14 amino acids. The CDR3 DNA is TGTGCCAGCTCGACAGGGCACTCTGGAAACACCATATATTTT. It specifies CASSTGHSGNTIYF.

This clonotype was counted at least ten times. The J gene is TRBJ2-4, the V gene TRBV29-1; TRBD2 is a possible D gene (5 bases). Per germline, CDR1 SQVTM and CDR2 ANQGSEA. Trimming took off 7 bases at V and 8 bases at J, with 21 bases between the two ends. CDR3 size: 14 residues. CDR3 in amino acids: CSGLSRGMEDIQYF. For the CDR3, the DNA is TGCAGCGGGCTCAGCCGGGGTATGGAGGACATTCAGTACTTC.

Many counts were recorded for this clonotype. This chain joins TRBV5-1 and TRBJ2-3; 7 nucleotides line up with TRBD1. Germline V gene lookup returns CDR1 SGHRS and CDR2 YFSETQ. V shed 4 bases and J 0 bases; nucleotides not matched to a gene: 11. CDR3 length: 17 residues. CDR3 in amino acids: CASSLFGQVASTDTQYF. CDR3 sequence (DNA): TGCGCCAGCAGCCTTTTCGGACAGGTGGCTAGCACAGATACGCAGTATTTT.

In nucleotides, the CDR3 is TGTGCCTGGAGGTGGGAGGGAACCGGGGAGCTGTTTTTT. This translates into CAWRWEGTGELFF. The chain uses TRBV30 and TRBJ2-2; 7 bases are shared with TRBD2. Trimming took 3 bases from V and 5 from J; bases not matched to a gene: 3. Germline lookup yields CDR1 GTSNPN and CDR2 SVGIG (reference sequence). This CDR3 comprises 13 residues. Using reference TRBV30 and TRBJ2-2 for the parts outside the CDR3, the full variable domain is SQTIHQWPATLVQPVGSPLSLECTVEGTSNPNLYWYRQAAGRGLQLLFYSVGIGQISSEVPQNLSASRPQDRQFILSSKKLLLSDSGFYLCAWRWEGTGELFFGEGSRLTVL.

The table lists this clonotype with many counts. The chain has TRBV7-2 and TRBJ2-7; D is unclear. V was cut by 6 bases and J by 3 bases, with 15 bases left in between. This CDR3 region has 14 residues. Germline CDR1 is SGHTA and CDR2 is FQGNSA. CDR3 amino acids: CASSIDALGYEQYF. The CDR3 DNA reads TGTGCCAGCAGTATAGACGCCCTGGGCTACGAGCAGTACTTC. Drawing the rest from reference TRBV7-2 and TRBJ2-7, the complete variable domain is GAGVSQSPSNKVTEKGKDVELRCDPISGHTALYWYRQSLGQGLEFLIYFQGNSAPDKSGLPSDRFSAERTGGSVSTLTIQRTQQEDSAVYLCASSIDALGYEQYFGPGTRLTVT.

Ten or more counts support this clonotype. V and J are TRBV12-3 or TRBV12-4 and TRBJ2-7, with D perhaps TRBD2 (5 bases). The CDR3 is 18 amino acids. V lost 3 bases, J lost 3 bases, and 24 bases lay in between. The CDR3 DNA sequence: TGTGCCAGCAGTTTGAGGAGGCGATGGGCAGGAGACAACTACGAGCAGTACTTC. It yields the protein CASSLRRRWAGDNYEQYF.